This is a list of T cell receptor beta chains from one sample in a study of blood T cell repertoires in COVID-19. Libraries were prepared by immunoSEQ multiplex PCR; TCRdb keeps only in-frame clonotypes and omits some of them. Among fewer than 150,000 clones, approximately 85% were seen once, and the ten largest hold around 2.9%. The sample taken for sequencing was peripheral blood. All receptors derive from a man aged 50-60 years with acute or convalescent COVID-19. CDR3s include the opening cysteine and the closing phenylalanine or tryptophan. The order of the fields is D gene, V gene, J gene, clone size, CDR3 DNA, CDR3 protein. A D gene is named only where the DNA matches it firmly. Expanded clones are given a class, and other clones once, few, many or no size at all.

TRBD1,TRBV28,TRBJ1-5,-,TGTGCCAGCAGTGCTAATTTGGGACAGGGAGTCGTACCCCTCAATCAGCCCCAGCATTTT,CASSANLGQGVVPLNQPQHF
-,TRBV5-1,TRBJ1-1,-,TGCGCCAGCTACGGGGAGGGGATGAACACTGAAGCTTTCTTT,CASYGEGMNTEAFF
-,TRBV7-6,TRBJ2-1,-,TGTGCCAGCAGCTTAGCGGCCGGGAGCTCCTACAATGAGCAGTTCTTC,CASSLAAGSSYNEQFF
-,TRBV12-5,TRBJ2-7,-,TGTGCTAGTGGCGGGGGGCGGATCTCCTACGAGCAGTACTTC,CASGGGRISYEQYF
-,TRBV5-1,TRBJ2-7,-,TGCGCCAGCAGCTTGAGCAGTCAGGCCACCTACGAGCAGTACTTC,CASSLSSQATYEQYF
TRBD2,TRBV29-1,TRBJ2-3,-,TGCAGCGTTCGAGCGGGGGGCCAGACAGATACGCAGTATTTT,CSVRAGGQTDTQYF
-,TRBV12-5,TRBJ2-6,-,TGTGCTAGTGGAGCCGACAGTACTGGGGCCAACGTCCTGACTTTC,CASGADSTGANVLTF
TRBD1,TRBV7-3,TRBJ2-1,-,TGTGCCAGCAGCTTAATGGGCGGGACAGGGTGGCGGATGGGGTCCTACAATGAGCAGTTCTTC,CASSLMGGTGWRMGSYNEQFF
-,TRBV7-2,TRBJ2-7,once,TGTGCCAGCAGCTTAGCCCCGGGGGAGGCCTACGAGCAGTACTTC,CASSLAPGEAYEQYF
TRBD2,TRBV30,TRBJ2-7,-,TGTGCCTGGAGTGTAACGTGGGAGGGTCCCTACGAGCAGTACTTC,CAWSVTWEGPYEQYF
TRBD1,TRBV7-3,TRBJ1-6,-,TGTGCCAGCAGCTCCTTGGCGATTCGGGACAGTACGGGGTCACCCCTCCACTTT,CASSSLAIRDSTGSPLHF
-,TRBV6-1,TRBJ1-5,-,TGTGCCAGCAGTGAAGGGGGGGATCATCAGCCCCAGCATTTT,CASSEGGDHQPQHF
TRBD1,TRBV6-5,TRBJ1-6,-,TGTGCCAGCAGGACAGGGGTTTCACCCCTCCACTTT,CASRTGVSPLHF
TRBD1,TRBV6-1,TRBJ2-7,-,TGTGCCAGCAGTGGCCGCGGGGACAGGGGCTCCTTTGAGCAGTACTTC,CASSGRGDRGSFEQYF
-,TRBV7-8,TRBJ2-3,few,TGTGCCAGCAGCAACGAGGCAGTATCCACAGATACGCAGTATTTT,CASSNEAVSTDTQYF
-,TRBV12-5,TRBJ2-7,-,TGTGCTAGTGGTTCTAACATCGGGGTTCTCGAGCAGTACTTC,CASGSNIGVLEQYF
-,TRBV6-5,TRBJ1-1,-,TGTGCCAGCAGTTACTCGAGAGGCAGGGGTGGAGCTTTCTTT,CASSYSRGRGGAFF
TRBD1,TRBV18,TRBJ1-4,-,TGTGCCAGCTCACCGGGGACAGGTCGGGGAGAAAAACTGTTTTTT,CASSPGTGRGEKLFF
-,TRBV25-1,TRBJ2-2,few,TGTGCCAGCAGTGAAACTACAGAGCGGAGCGGGGAGCTGTTTTTT,CASSETTERSGELFF
-,TRBV6-5,TRBJ2-3,-,TGTGCCAGCAGTTATGGAGAGTCAGATACGCAGTATTTT,CASSYGESDTQYF
TRBD2,TRBV30,TRBJ2-2,-,TGTGCCTGGAGCGTCGGGAGGGCCGGCACCGGGGAGCTGTTTTTT,CAWSVGRAGTGELFF
-,TRBV4-2,TRBJ2-7,-,TGTGCCAGCAGCCATGAACTCGAGGGTGTCTACGAGCAGTACTTC,CASSHELEGVYEQYF
-,TRBV5-1,TRBJ2-7,-,TGCGCCAGCAGTACCGAGGGGGAATCCTACGAGCAGTACTTC,CASSTEGESYEQYF
-,TRBV13,TRBJ1-3,-,TGTGCCAGCAGTAGGGAGGGATTTTCTGGAAACACCATATATTTT,CASSREGFSGNTIYF
-,TRBV7-9,TRBJ2-5,-,TGTGCCAGCAGCTTAGATATGAGGATCCAGTACTTC,CASSLDMRIQYF
-,TRBV18,TRBJ2-7,-,TGTGCCAGCTCACCAAACCTTTCCGGTACAGGCGTCGAGCAGTACTTC,CASSPNLSGTGVEQYF
-,TRBV7-9,TRBJ2-2,-,TGTGCCAGCAACCGGGGACTTACGAACACCGGGGAGCTGTTTTTT,CASNRGLTNTGELFF
-,TRBV4-1,TRBJ1-3,-,TGCGCCAGCAGCCAAGCAGGGACTGGAAACACCATATATTTT,CASSQAGTGNTIYF